The clone carrying this T cell receptor beta chain was recorded at least ten times. The antigen is not known. This sample was taken from a study of T cells in Graves' hyperthyroidism and ophthalmopathy. The CDR3 regions of TCR beta were amplified from RNA transcripts. An initial round of RT-PCR targeting the TCR CDR3 relied on the HTBI primer set. In TCRdb, the multiplex PCR reads were re-called with MiXCR into one record per CDR3 protein. The sample has about 400,000 distinct CDR3 sequences, 15% to 18% seen once; the top ten hold roughly 13%. Study-wide results and caveats: Most clonotypes that expanded in the thyroid above 0.001 also showed up in blood.

Looked up from germline, CDR1 is DFQATT and CDR2 is SNEGSKA (reference sequence). The V end was cut by 1 base, the J end by 11 bases, with 14 bases between. The CDR3 is 12 residues long. If no ophthalmopathy progression occurred within 18 months, Graves' hyperthyroidism was stable. Clinical symptoms, serum thyroxine, TRAb, thyroid ultrasound and orbital computed tomography informed diagnoses. The PBMCs were taken from roughly 10 ml of fresh peripheral blood. The sequence was collected from a young woman with Graves' hyperthyroidism. This chain uses TRBV20-1 with TRBJ1-1; no firm D call. The sequenced sample was blood. The DNA of the CDR3 is TGCAGTGCTAGAGGGCCATCCGAGACGGCTTTCTTT. Translating it yields CSARGPSETAFF.